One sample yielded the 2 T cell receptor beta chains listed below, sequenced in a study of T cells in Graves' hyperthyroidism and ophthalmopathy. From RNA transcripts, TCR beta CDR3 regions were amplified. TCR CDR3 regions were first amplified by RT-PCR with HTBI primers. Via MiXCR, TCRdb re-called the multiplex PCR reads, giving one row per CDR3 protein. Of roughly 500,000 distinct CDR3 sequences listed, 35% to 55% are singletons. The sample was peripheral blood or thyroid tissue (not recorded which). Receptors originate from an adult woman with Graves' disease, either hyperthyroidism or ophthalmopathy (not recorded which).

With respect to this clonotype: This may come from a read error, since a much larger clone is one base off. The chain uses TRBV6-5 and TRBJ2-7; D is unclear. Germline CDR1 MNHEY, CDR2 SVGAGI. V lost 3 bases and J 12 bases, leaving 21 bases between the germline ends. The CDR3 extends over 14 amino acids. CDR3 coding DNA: TGTGCCAGCAGTTATGGGCCCCTTCCTACGAGGTTGTACTTC. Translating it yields CASSYGPLPTRLYF.

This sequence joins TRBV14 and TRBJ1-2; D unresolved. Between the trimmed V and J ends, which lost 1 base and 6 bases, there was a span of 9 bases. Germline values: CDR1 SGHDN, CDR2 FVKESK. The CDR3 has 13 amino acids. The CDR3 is CASSQGQVNGYTF. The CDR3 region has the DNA TGTGCCAGCAGCCAAGGGCAGGTTAATGGCTACACCTTC.